A single TCR beta chain is shown here with its context. The method was immunoSEQ multiplex PCR; TCRdb's version includes in-frame clones alone and lacks a portion of them. Counted here are 2,500,000 or so clones, 93% occurring once; the ten biggest clones make up more than 0.35%. The data were taken from a study of shared clonotypes between healthy human individuals. The CDR3 has 12 amino acids. CDR1 is SGHRS, CDR2 YFSETQ, per germline. V was pared by 4 bases and J by 9 bases, with 11 bases between. V gene TRBV5-1 combines with J gene TRBJ2-1; no clear D. The TCR was taken from a man between 18 and 29 years old in good health. Some clones in this sample may be carry-over from other donors' samples. The sequencing sample was made of naive CD4+ T cells from PBMCs. Subset noted: CD45RA+ positively selected. CDR3 loop: CASSQALGEQFF. The CDR3 DNA follows: TGCGCCAGCAGCCAAGCACTCGGTGAGCAGTTCTTC.